A single sample gave rise to the 12 T cell receptor beta chains below, sequenced in a study of cytomegalovirus exposure and HLA in healthy donors. The assay was immunoSEQ multiplex PCR, and TCRdb's table has in-frame clones only and misses some. This sample has 250,000 or so clones, with less than 90% found just once. Sequenced sample: PBMCs. All receptors come from a man aged 18-30 years in good health and CMV-seropositive.

The rearrangement uses TRBV4-1 and TRBJ1-1; D is perhaps TRBD1 (6 bases). Germline V CDR1 and CDR2: MGHRA, YSYEKL. The V end lost 3 bases, the J end lost 4 bases, and 15 bases lay between the germline ends. The CDR3 loop spans 15 amino acids. In nucleotides, the CDR3 is TGCGCCAGCAGCCAGGCAACAGGGTCCGGCACTGAAGCTTTCTTT. It specifies CASSQATGSGTEAFF.

The chain couples TRBV11-2 to TRBJ2-6; TRBD2 might be the D (6 bases). Trimming took 3 bases from V and 4 from J, leaving 10 bases between them. The CDR3 has 15 residues. Germline CDR1 SGHAT, CDR2 FQNNGV. The CDR3 DNA sequence: TGTGCCAGCAGCTTGGAGGGATCCGGGGCCAACGTCCTGACTTTC. Protein product: CASSLEGSGANVLTF.

The gene calls are TRBV29-1 and TRBJ2-7; 7 nucleotides line up with TRBD2. V was pared by 6 bases and J by 0 bases, with 14 bases of the junction left unmatched. Germline V gene sequence: CDR1 SQVTM, CDR2 ANQGSEA. The CDR3 totals 16 residues. This CDR3 reads CSVSGGWSKDSYEQYF. CDR3 bases: TGCAGCGTCTCCGGGGGGTGGAGTAAGGACTCCTACGAGCAGTACTTC.

V and J are TRBV7-6 and TRBJ2-1; 8 nucleotides agree with TRBD2. Germline CDR1 is SGHVS and CDR2 is FNYEAQ. The CDR3 has 16 residues. J was trimmed by 8 bases and V by 5 bases; bases with no gene match: 14. In nucleotides, the CDR3 is TGTGCCAGCAGCCTCAGTCGGACTAGCAAGTTCGATGAGCAGTTCTTC. Translation gives CASSLSRTSKFDEQFF.

The chain couples TRBV5-1 to TRBJ2-3, with no clear D. Per germline, CDR1 SGHRS and CDR2 YFSETQ. The CDR3 contains 15 residues. V gave up 4 bases and J gave up 0 bases, with 12 bases separating them. The CDR3 DNA reads as TGCGCCAGCAGCGGCCCGGGCACTAGCACAGATACGCAGTATTTT. Residues: CASSGPGTSTDTQYF.

The chain joins TRBV6-5 to TRBJ2-3; D might be TRBD2 (5 bases). The CDR3 runs 13 residues. V gave up 5 bases and J gave up 4 bases, with 10 bases separating them. Germline V gives CDR1 MNHEY, CDR2 SVGAGI. The CDR3, as DNA: TGTGCCAGCAGTATAGCGCGGGCAGATACGCAGTATTTT. It specifies CASSIARADTQYF.

This clone occurred once. The rearrangement links TRBV5-5 to TRBJ1-4; a weak D match, TRBD1 (5 bases). The length of the CDR3 is 12 residues. Trimming shortened V by 4 bases and J by 8 bases, and 9 bases separated the two germline ends. Germline-derived CDR1 and CDR2 are SGHKS and YYEKEE (reference sequence). The chain's CDR3 is CASSRRGEKLFF. In nucleotides, the CDR3 is TGTGCCAGCAGCCGGCGGGGGGAAAAACTGTTTTTT. Supplemented by reference TRBV5-5 and TRBJ1-4, the full variable domain reads DAGVTQSPTHLIKTRGQQVTLRCSPISGHKSVSWYQQVLGQGPQFIFQYYEKEERGRGNFPDRFSARQFPNYSSELNVNALLLGDSALYLCASSRRGEKLFFGSGTQLSVL.

This clone was seen more than once but under ten times. The chain is built from TRBV28 and TRBJ1-3; a weak D match, TRBD1 (5 bases). CDR3 size: 14 residues. The V gene's germline CDR1 is MDHEN and CDR2 SYDVKM. The V gene lost 3 bases and the J gene lost 8 bases, with 14 bases spanning the gap. The CDR3 protein is CASSFGRGRDTIYF. CDR3 DNA: TGTGCCAGCAGTTTCGGCCGGGGCAGGGACACCATATATTTT.

The chain uses TRBV21-1 and TRBJ1-5. TRBV21-1 is a listed pseudogene. The CDR3 runs to 15 residues. In DNA, the CDR3 is TGTGCCAGCAGCAAAGTCCCTTTGGGGGATCAGCCCCAGCATTTT. Its protein product is CASSKVPLGDQPQHF.

As DNA, the CDR3 is TGTGCCAGCAGCCCCGCTAGCGGGAGGGTTGACAATGAGCAGTTCTTC. Translated, it gives CASSPASGRVDNEQFF. The chain combines TRBV11-3 with TRBJ2-1, with 12 positions matching TRBD2. The V gene end was trimmed by 5 bases and the J gene end by 5 bases; junction bases not matched to a gene: 7. CDR1 and CDR2 from the germline V gene are SGHNT and YENEEA. CDR3 length equals 16 residues.

The chain uses TRBV30 and TRBJ2-5, with D unclear. Trimming stripped 5 bases from V and 5 bases from J, with 12 bases between. CDR1 is GTSNPN and CDR2 is SVGIG in the germline V gene (reference sequence). This CDR3 region has 12 residues. CDR3 DNA sequence: TGTGCCTGGGAGCTCATCGGGGAGACCCAGTACTTC. Protein product: CAWELIGETQYF.

The chain is built from TRBV5-1 and TRBJ2-3; TRBD2 matches at 14 bases. The CDR3 runs 19 residues. V lost 3 bases to trimming and J lost 0 bases; unmatched junction nucleotides: 9. Germline values: CDR1 SGHRS, CDR2 YFSETQ. Written as DNA, the CDR3 is TGCGCCAGCAGCTGGTCCGGGACTAGCGGGGGAGCCAGCACAGATACGCAGTATTTT. Protein sequence: CASSWSGTSGGASTDTQYF.